This TCR beta chain was sequenced in a study of OX40 agonist ivuxolimab in advanced cancers. Only in-frame clones appear in the TCRdb table, and some are missing; sequencing was by immunoSEQ multiplex PCR. In the table there are 50,000 to 65,000 clones, 80% to 90% of which are singletons. This clone has just one count. The germline CDR1 and CDR2 sequences are GTSNPN and SVGIG (reference sequence). With 2 bases removed from V and 5 bases from J, the gap between germline ends came to 21 bases. The CDR3 sequence is 16 residues long. The chain has TRBV30 and TRBJ1-1, with D maybe TRBD1 (6 bases). The receptor's source is an adult with an advanced solid tumor such as melanoma, head and neck, liver or kidney cancer. The sample in question was CD4+ or CD8+ T cells sorted from blood, obtained in a trial of the OX40 agonist ivuxolimab. CDR3 sequence: CAWSPPWGGARTEAFF. CDR3 DNA sequence: TGTGCCTGGAGTCCCCCTTGGGGGGGGGCGCGAACTGAAGCTTTCTTT. The full variable domain, completed using reference TRBV30 and TRBJ1-1, is SQTIHQWPATLVQPVGSPLSLECTVEGTSNPNLYWYRQAAGRGLQLLFYSVGIGQISSEVPQNLSASRPQDRQFILSSKKLLLSDSGFYLCAWSPPWGGARTEAFFGQGTRLTVV.